This T cell receptor beta chain was recorded in a study of glioma-infiltrating T cells after dendritic cell vaccination. Study details: Dendritic cells derived from monocytes and pulsed with autologous tumor lysate formed the vaccine. At biweekly intervals, patients got three intradermal dendritic cell vaccine injections.

Study-wide findings and caveats: Only a small number of patients had complete blood and tumor samples.

J lost 3 bases, V lost 1 base, and 2 bases had no gene match. This CDR3 spans 13 amino acids. The germline V gene encodes CDR1 SQVTM and CDR2 ANQGSEA. Sequencing was performed with immunoSEQ multiplex PCR; in TCRdb, only in-frame clones are kept and a portion is missing. The data show about 92,000 clones, under 90% seen once. As concerns this clone: Its antigen is unidentified.

The sequence came from a human donor with glioblastoma. The chain couples TRBV29-1 to TRBJ2-7; 8 nucleotides agree with TRBD2. The specimen was blood, collected before dendritic cell vaccination. For the CDR3, the DNA is TGCAGCGTTGAAGTTCGGGAGGGCTACGAGCAGTACTTC. Translation gives CSVEVREGYEQYF.